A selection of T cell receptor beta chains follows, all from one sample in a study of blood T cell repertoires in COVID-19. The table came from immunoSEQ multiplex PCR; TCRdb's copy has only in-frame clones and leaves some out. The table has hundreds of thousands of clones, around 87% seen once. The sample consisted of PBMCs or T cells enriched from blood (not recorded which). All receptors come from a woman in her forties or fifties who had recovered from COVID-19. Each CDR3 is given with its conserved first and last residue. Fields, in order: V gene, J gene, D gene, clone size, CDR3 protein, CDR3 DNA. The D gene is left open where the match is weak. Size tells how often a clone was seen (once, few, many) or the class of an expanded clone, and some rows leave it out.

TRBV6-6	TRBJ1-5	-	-	CASIQLWGNQPQHF	TGTGCCAGCATACAGCTCTGGGGCAATCAGCCCCAGCATTTT
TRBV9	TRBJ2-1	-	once	CASSVVTSSLSEQFF	TGTGCCAGCAGCGTAGTGACTAGTTCTCTCAGTGAGCAGTTCTTC
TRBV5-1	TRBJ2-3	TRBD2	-	CASSTSGVGDTQYF	TGCGCCAGCAGCACTAGCGGGGTGGGAGATACGCAGTATTTT
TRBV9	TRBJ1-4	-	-	CASSVDQADEKLFF	TGTGCCAGCAGCGTAGATCAGGCAGATGAAAAACTGTTTTTT
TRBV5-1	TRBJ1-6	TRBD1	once	CASSQGQGPRAPLHF	TGCGCCAGCAGCCAGGGACAGGGACCAAGAGCACCCCTCCACTTT
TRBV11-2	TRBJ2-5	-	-	CASSLRLAAETQYF	TGTGCCAGCAGCTTAAGATTAGCGGCAGAGACCCAGTACTTC
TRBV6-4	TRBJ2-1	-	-	CASSDSSRGRGEQFF	TGTGCCAGCAGTGACTCGAGTAGGGGCAGGGGTGAGCAGTTCTTC
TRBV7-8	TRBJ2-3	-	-	CASSLEAHTDTQYF	TGTGCCAGCAGCTTAGAAGCGCACACAGATACGCAGTATTTT
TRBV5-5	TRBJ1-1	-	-	CASSLEQGGSTEAFF	TGTGCCAGCAGCTTAGAACAGGGTGGGAGCACTGAAGCTTTCTTT
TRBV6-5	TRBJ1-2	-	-	CASSFGGANYGYTF	TGTGCCAGCAGTTTCGGCGGTGCAAACTATGGCTACACCTTC
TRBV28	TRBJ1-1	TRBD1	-	CASTLGIGTGVNTEAFF	TGTGCCAGCACCTTGGGGATAGGGACAGGGGTCAACACTGAAGCTTTCTTT
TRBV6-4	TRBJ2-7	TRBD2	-	CASSGLPGLDVDVLTYEQYF	TGTGCCAGCAGTGGCCTTCCGGGACTAGACGTCGATGTATTAACCTACGAGCAGTACTTC
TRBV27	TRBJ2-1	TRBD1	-	CASSSGQGWDEQFF	TGTGCCAGCAGTTCAGGACAGGGTTGGGATGAGCAGTTCTTC
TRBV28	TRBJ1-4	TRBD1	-	CASRTRGFRATNEKLFF	TGTGCCAGCAGAACCAGGGGGTTTAGAGCGACTAATGAAAAACTGTTTTTT
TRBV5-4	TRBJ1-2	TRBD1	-	CASSVRTGGDYGYTF	TGTGCCAGCAGCGTAAGGACAGGGGGGGACTATGGCTACACCTTC
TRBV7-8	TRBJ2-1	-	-	CASSPGTPPPFF	TGTGCCAGCAGCCCCGGGACTCCTCCACCGTTCTTC
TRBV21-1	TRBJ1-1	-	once	CASSKVPIIGHKTRLRDTEAFF	TGTGCCAGCAGCAAAGTTCCAATTATCGGACATAAGACCCGTCTGCGTGACACTGAAGCTTTCTTT
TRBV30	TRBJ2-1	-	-	CARSSYNEQFF	TGTGCCCGTAGCTCCTACAATGAGCAGTTCTTC
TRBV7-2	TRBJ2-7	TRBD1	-	CASSLYGTGEYEQYF	TGTGCCAGCAGCTTATATGGGACAGGGGAGTACGAGCAGTACTTC
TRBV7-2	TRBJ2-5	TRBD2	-	CASSLSGGSQETQYF	TGTGCCAGCAGCCTGAGCGGGGGTTCCCAAGAGACCCAATACTTC
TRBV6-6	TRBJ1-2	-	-	CASSYFQGPQEGYTF	TGTGCCAGCAGTTACTTTCAGGGCCCCCAGGAAGGCTACACCTTC
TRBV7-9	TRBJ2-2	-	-	CASSQHRENTGELFF	TGTGCCAGCAGCCAGCACAGGGAGAACACCGGGGAGCTGTTTTTT
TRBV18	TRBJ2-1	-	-	CASSPGANNEQFF	TGTGCCAGCTCACCGGGGGCCAACAATGAGCAGTTCTTC
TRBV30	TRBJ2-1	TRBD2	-	CAWSPTSGSLYAYEQFF	TGTGCCTGGAGTCCTACTAGCGGGAGCTTGTACGCCTATGAGCAGTTCTTC
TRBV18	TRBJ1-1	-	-	CASSPAANTEAFF	TGTGCCAGCTCCCCAGCGGCGAACACTGAAGCTTTCTTT
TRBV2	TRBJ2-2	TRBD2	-	CASRTSGRSTGELFF	TGTGCCAGCAGAACTAGCGGGAGGTCCACCGGGGAGCTGTTTTTT
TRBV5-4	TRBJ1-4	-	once	CASSLIGGAGEKLFF	TGTGCCAGCAGCTTGATTGGGGGGGCTGGAGAAAAACTGTTTTTT
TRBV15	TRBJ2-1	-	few	CATGDGKQFF	TGTGCCACCGGTGACGGGAAGCAGTTCTTC
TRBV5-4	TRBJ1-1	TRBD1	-	CASSREQGGTEAFF	TGTGCCAGCAGCAGGGAGCAGGGGGGCACTGAAGCTTTCTTT
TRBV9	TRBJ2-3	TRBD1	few	CASQQGASADTQYF	TGTGCCAGCCAACAGGGGGCATCCGCAGATACGCAGTATTTT
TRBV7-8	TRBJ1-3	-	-	CASSLRGQGIGNTIYF	TGTGCCAGCAGCCTTCGTGGCCAGGGGATAGGAAACACCATATATTTT
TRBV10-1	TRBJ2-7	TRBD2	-	CATSGGDLAGVTGYEQYF	TGCGCCACCTCAGGAGGGGATCTAGCGGGAGTTACGGGTTACGAGCAGTACTTC
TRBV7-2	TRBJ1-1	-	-	CASSLYRGGTEAFF	TGTGCCAGCAGCCTCTACCGGGGGGGCACTGAAGCTTTCTTT
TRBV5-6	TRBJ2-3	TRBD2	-	CASTQVRGAGSTDTQYF	TGTGCCAGCACACAGGTGCGGGGGGCGGGAAGCACAGATACGCAGTATTTT
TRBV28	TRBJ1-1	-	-	CASSYSGPTEAFF	TGTGCCAGCAGTTATTCAGGGCCCACTGAAGCTTTCTTT
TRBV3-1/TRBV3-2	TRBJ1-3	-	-	CASSQAGASGNTIYF	TGTGCCAGCAGCCAAGCAGGGGCGTCTGGAAACACCATATATTTT
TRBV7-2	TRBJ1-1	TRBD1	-	CASSQGQGEAEAFF	TGTGCCAGCAGCCAGGGACAGGGGGAGGCTGAAGCTTTCTTT
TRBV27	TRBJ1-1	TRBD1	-	CASSYRGQMTEAFF	TGTGCCAGCAGTTACAGGGGGCAGATGACTGAAGCTTTCTTT
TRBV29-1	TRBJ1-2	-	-	CSVEGVAGLYGYTF	TGCAGCGTTGAAGGGGTGGCGGGACTTTATGGCTACACCTTC
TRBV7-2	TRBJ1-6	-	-	CASSQTGLNSPLHF	TGTGCCAGCAGCCAAACAGGGCTAAATTCACCCCTCCACTTT
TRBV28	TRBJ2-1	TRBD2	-	CASRRETSGSYNEQFF	TGTGCCAGCAGAAGAGAGACTAGCGGATCCTACAATGAGCAGTTCTTC
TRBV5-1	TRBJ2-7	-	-	CASSLAAGDLYEQYF	TGCGCCAGCAGCTTGGCCGCCGGGGACTTATACGAGCAGTACTTC
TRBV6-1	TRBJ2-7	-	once	CASHGGVYEQYF	TGTGCCAGCCACGGCGGCGTCTACGAGCAGTACTTC
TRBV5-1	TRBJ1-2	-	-	CASSQAGLYGYTF	TGCGCCAGCAGCCAAGCAGGGTTATATGGCTACACCTTC
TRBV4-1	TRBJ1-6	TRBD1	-	CASSPPGQGSPLHF	TGCGCCAGCAGCCCGCCGGGACAGGGGTCACCCCTCCACTTT
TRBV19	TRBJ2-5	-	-	CASSTGEGVWGTQYF	TGTGCCAGTAGCACCGGGGAGGGGGTCTGGGGGACCCAGTACTTC
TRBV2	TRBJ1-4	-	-	CASHRRTSSVEKLFF	TGTGCCAGCCACAGACGGACATCTAGTGTTGAAAAACTGTTTTTT
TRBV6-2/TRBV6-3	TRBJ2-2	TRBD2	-	CASSYRVKRLATGELFF	TGTGCCAGCAGTTACAGGGTAAAAAGACTAGCAACCGGGGAGCTGTTTTTT
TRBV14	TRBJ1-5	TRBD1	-	CASSPLAGTVNQPQHF	TGTGCCAGCAGCCCACTTGCCGGGACAGTCAATCAGCCCCAGCATTTT
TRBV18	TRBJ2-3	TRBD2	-	CASSREGRPDTQYF	TGTGCCAGCTCCCGGGAGGGCCGTCCGGATACGCAGTATTTT
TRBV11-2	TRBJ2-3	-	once	CASSLKVGLAGTDTQYF	TGTGCCAGCAGCTTAAAGGTTGGGTTGGCAGGGACAGATACGCAGTATTTT
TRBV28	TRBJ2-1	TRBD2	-	CASNREGSYNEQFF	TGTGCCAGCAATAGGGAGGGAAGCTACAATGAGCAGTTCTTC
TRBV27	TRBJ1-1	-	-	CASSFSVRAEAFF	TGTGCCAGCAGTTTTAGTGTGAGGGCTGAAGCTTTCTTT